The 23 T cell receptor beta chains in this list originate from one sample, sequenced in a study of cytomegalovirus exposure and HLA in healthy donors. The PCR had 60 Vbeta and 13 Jbeta primers. Profiled with immunoSEQ multiplex PCR; TCRdb holds only in-frame clones, not every one. This sample has roughly 150,000 clones, with around 77% found just once. The material sequenced was PBMCs. The receptors were sampled from a man aged 45-65 years in good health and CMV-seropositive.

This clone was seen once. This rearrangement joins TRBV6-5 to TRBJ2-2; TRBD2 is a possible D gene (5 bases). The CDR3 extends over 15 amino acids. Trimming took 10 bases from V and 2 from J, leaving 17 bases between them. Germline V gene lookup returns CDR1 MNHEY and CDR2 SVGAGI. In DNA, the CDR3 is TGTGCCACCTACCCCGGGGTCCTAAACACCGGGGAGCTGTTTTTT. It specifies CATYPGVLNTGELFF.

The J gene is TRBJ2-7, the V gene TRBV18, with 7 bases matching TRBD1. The J segment lost 4 bases and the V segment lost 6 bases, leaving 9 bases of the junction unmatched. CDR1 is KGHSH, CDR2 LQKENI, per germline. The length of the CDR3 is 14 residues. The CDR3 coding sequence is TGTGCCAGCTCGCTACTGGGGACAGTTTACGAGCAGTACTTC. Amino acid sequence: CASSLLGTVYEQYF.

The chain is built from TRBV6-5 and TRBJ1-1; D gene unclear. V lost 2 bases and J lost 1, with 14 bases in between. The CDR3 is 16 residues long. Germline-derived CDR1 and CDR2 are MNHEY and SVGAGI. The CDR3 coding sequence is TGTGCCAGCAGTTACCCGTCCCGTCGGGGGAACACTGAAGCTTTCTTT. Translated: CASSYPSRRGNTEAFF.

This clone has a handful of counts. The rearrangement uses TRBV5-5 and TRBJ1-3; the D is unclear. CDR3 length equals 15 residues. Germline CDR1 reads SGHKS; CDR2 reads YYEKEE (reference sequence). V was clipped by 2 bases and J by 0 bases, with 9 bases between them. The CDR3 reads CASSLGSLSGNTIYF. The CDR3 DNA reads TGTGCCAGCAGCTTAGGGAGCCTCTCTGGAAACACCATATATTTT.

This chain links TRBV7-9 with TRBJ2-5, with D tentatively TRBD1 (5 bases). The germline CDR1 and CDR2 sequences are SEHNR and FQNEAQ (reference sequence). V was trimmed by 2 bases and J by 4 bases, leaving 11 bases between them. CDR3 size: 14 residues. The CDR3 bases are TGTGCCAGCAGCTTAAATCAGGGCCTAGAGACCCAGTACTTC. Protein product: CASSLNQGLETQYF.

This clone was seen a few times. The chain couples TRBV5-4 to TRBJ2-1; 9 bases map to TRBD2. The CDR3 is 15 residues long. V dropped 3 bases and J dropped 6; count of bases not matched to a gene: 7. Per the germline V gene, CDR1 is SGHNT and CDR2 is YYREEE (reference sequence). Here the CDR3 DNA reads TGTGCCAGCAGCTCCGGGACTAGCTCGGTCAATGAGCAGTTCTTC. Its protein product is CASSSGTSSVNEQFF.

J is TRBJ1-1 and V is TRBV19, with D perhaps matching TRBD1 (6 bases). Between the trimmed V and J ends, which lost 4 bases and 8 bases, there was a span of 8 bases. From germline, CDR1 is LNHDA and CDR2 SQIVND (reference sequence). The CDR3 sequence is 11 residues long. The CDR3 is CASSTTGEAFF. DNA of the CDR3: TGTGCCAGTAGTACAACAGGGGAAGCTTTCTTT. Together with reference TRBV19 and TRBJ1-1, the CDR3 gives the full variable domain: DGGITQSPKYLFRKEGQNVTLSCEQNLNHDAMYWYRQDPGQGLRLIYYSQIVNDFQKGDIAEGYSVSREKKESFPLTVTSAQKNPTAFYLCASSTTGEAFFGQGTRLTVV.

The chain joins TRBV6-5 to TRBJ2-7; D uncertain. V lost 0 bases, J lost 0 bases, and 6 bases lay in between. Germline V gene sequence: CDR1 MNHEY, CDR2 SVGAGI. The CDR3 loop spans 14 amino acids. As DNA, the CDR3 is TGTGCCAGCAGTTACTCTGGCAACTCCTACGAGCAGTACTTC. The encoded protein is CASSYSGNSYEQYF.

The rearrangement joins TRBV5-1 to TRBJ1-2; D remains ambiguous. The V end was cut by 2 bases, the J end by 4 bases, with 6 bases between. CDR3 length equals 12 residues. The germline V gene encodes CDR1 SGHRS and CDR2 YFSETQ. For the CDR3, the DNA is TGCGCCAGCAGCTTAAACTCCTATGGCTACACCTTC. It specifies CASSLNSYGYTF.

This chain joins TRBV11-2 and TRBJ1-4; 8 bases line up with TRBD1. The trim removed 3 bases at V and 7 bases at J, leaving 7 bases unmatched. Germline V gene lookup returns CDR1 SGHAT and CDR2 FQNNGV. The CDR3 runs to 15 residues. This CDR3 is CASSFDRGGSEKLFF. The CDR3 nucleotides are TGTGCCAGCAGCTTCGACAGGGGCGGGAGTGAAAAACTGTTTTTT.

The chain has TRBV6-1 and TRBJ2-7; 7 bases are shared with TRBD2. J lost 2 bases, V lost 2 bases, and 6 bases had no gene match. Germline CDR1 is MNHNS and CDR2 is SASEGT. This CDR3 comprises 15 residues. CDR3 nucleotides: TGTGCCAGCAGTGAAAGGGTGGGAGGGGCCTACGAGCAGTACTTC. Protein sequence: CASSERVGGAYEQYF.

V is TRBV7-2 and J is TRBJ1-3; D ambiguous. Trimming pared 3 bases from V and 0 bases from J, leaving 9 bases between. The CDR3 sequence is 15 residues long. Germline-derived CDR1 and CDR2 are SGHTA and FQGNSA. CDR3 nucleotides: TGTGCCAGCAGCTTCTCTCGGGACTCTGGAAACACCATATATTTT. Translation gives CASSFSRDSGNTIYF. Combining the CDR3 with reference TRBV7-2 and TRBJ1-3 gives the whole variable domain GAGVSQSPSNKVTEKGKDVELRCDPISGHTALYWYRQSLGQGLEFLIYFQGNSAPDKSGLPSDRFSAERTGGSVSTLTIQRTQQEDSAVYLCASSFSRDSGNTIYFGEGSWLTVV.

This clone was detected a few times. The chain joins TRBV6-6 to TRBJ2-3; D gene uncertain. The CDR3 is made up of 15 amino acids. Trimming took 5 bases from V and 1 from J, leaving 13 bases between them. Looked up from germline, CDR1 is MNHNY and CDR2 is SVGAGI (reference sequence). CDR3 bases: TGTGCCAGCAGTGTGACCGAGGTGGGCACAGATACGCAGTATTTT. Translating it yields CASSVTEVGTDTQYF.

This sequence joins TRBV10-3 and TRBJ1-1, with D possibly TRBD1 on 5 matching bases. Between the trimmed V and J ends, which lost 0 bases and 4 bases, there was a span of 12 bases. This CDR3 has 15 amino acids. CDR1 ENHRY and CDR2 SYGVKD come from the germline V gene. The CDR3 coding sequence is TGTGCCATCAGTGAGTCTGGGGCGCCAATCACTGAAGCTTTCTTT. Its protein is CAISESGAPITEAFF.

This clone was picked up one time. This chain links TRBV7-8 with TRBJ1-1, with TRBD1 identical over 10 bases. Germline-derived CDR1 and CDR2 are SGHVS and FQNEAQ. This CDR3 has 16 residues. Unmatched junction bases numbered 9, after V lost 4 bases and J lost 4 bases. CDR3 protein: CASSSPGQGRSTEAFF. The DNA for the CDR3 is TGTGCCAGCAGCTCGCCGGGACAGGGGCGTAGCACTGAAGCTTTCTTT.

The rearrangement joins TRBV7-9 to TRBJ1-5; D is perhaps TRBD1 (6 bases). From germline, CDR1 is SEHNR and CDR2 FQNEAQ (reference sequence). This CDR3 comprises 15 residues. V lost 5 bases to trimming and J lost 2 bases, with 13 bases between them. This chain's CDR3 is CASSPRGGRNQPQHF. CDR3 coding DNA: TGTGCCAGCAGCCCCCGCGGGGGCCGCAATCAGCCCCAGCATTTT.

CDR3 amino acids: CASSSWTGFTDTQYF. The CDR3 bases are TGCGCCAGCAGCTCCTGGACAGGGTTCACAGATACGCAGTATTTT. The chain employs TRBV5-1 and TRBJ2-3; 8 bases match TRBD1. Germline V gene lookup returns CDR1 SGHRS and CDR2 YFSETQ. This CDR3 has 15 amino acids. The trim removed 3 bases at V and 2 bases at J, leaving 5 bases unmatched.

The V and J genes are TRBV9 and TRBJ2-5, with 10 bases that match TRBD2. The CDR3 covers 16 residues. In germline, CDR1 is SGDLS, CDR2 YYNGEE. Trimming cost V 2 bases and J 3 bases; bases outside gene matches: 7. The CDR3 reads CASSVHERGGEETQYF. CDR3 DNA sequence: TGTGCCAGCAGCGTTCACGAGCGGGGGGGGGAAGAGACCCAGTACTTC.

The table lists this clone with a count of one. The chain has TRBV7-6 and TRBJ1-6; no firm D call. V lost 1 base to trimming and J lost 7 bases, with 8 bases between them. This CDR3 is built from 14 residues. Germline V lookup: CDR1 SGHVS, CDR2 FNYEAQ. CDR3 sequence: CASSLEWENSPLHF. The CDR3 bases are TGTGCCAGCAGCTTAGAGTGGGAGAATTCACCCCTCCACTTT.

The rearrangement uses TRBV15 and TRBJ2-6, with 10 bases aligning to TRBD1. The germline gives CDR1 LNHNV, CDR2 YYDKDF (reference sequence). The CDR3 spans 17 residues. The trim removed 1 base at V and 3 bases at J, leaving 3 bases unmatched. CDR3 sequence (DNA): TGTGCCACCAGCAGAGCGGACAGGGGGTTTGGGGCCAACGTCCTGACTTTC. Its translation: CATSRADRGFGANVLTF.

This clone showed up just a few times. The J gene is TRBJ1-2, the V gene TRBV6-1, with a tentative D call TRBD1 (6 bases). V was trimmed by 6 bases and J by 8 bases, leaving 13 bases between them. CDR1 MNHNS and CDR2 SASEGT come from the germline V gene. The CDR3 sequence is 12 residues long. As DNA, the CDR3 is TGTGCCAGCAGGACAGGTCTTGGCGGCTACACCTTC. It yields the protein CASRTGLGGYTF.

The genes are TRBV13 and TRBJ2-5; tentative D call: TRBD2 (5 bases). With 1 base removed from V and 5 bases from J, the gap between germline ends came to 20 bases. This CDR3 has 17 residues. Germline values: CDR1 PRHDT, CDR2 FYEKMQ (reference sequence). CDR3 amino acids: CASSLVGLLEGEETQYF. DNA of the CDR3: TGTGCCAGCAGCTTAGTAGGACTCCTAGAGGGAGAGGAGACCCAGTACTTC.

This chain joins TRBV7-8 and TRBJ2-2; 8 bases fit TRBD2. This CDR3 is 16 amino acids long. V dropped 3 bases and J dropped 1; count of bases not matched to a gene: 4. Per the germline V gene, CDR1 is SGHVS and CDR2 is FQNEAQ. CDR3 nucleotide sequence: TGTGCCAGCAGCTTGCTAAGCGGGGGGAACACCGGGGAGCTGTTTTTT. Protein sequence: CASSLLSGGNTGELFF.